The next 17 T cell receptor beta chains were all read from a single sample in a study of T-cell memory formation after mild COVID-19. TCRdb itself ran the 5' RACE reads through MiXCR, one entry per CDR3 protein. The table includes under 40,000 distinct CDR3 sequences, less than 8% detected once. The sequencing sample was made of PBMCs or a T cell subset sorted from them (not recorded which). The receptors derive from an adult who had mild COVID-19 (a few samples of this study predate the infection). Cell type and time point are not known.

This clonotype was detected ten times or more. This chain links TRBV5-1 with TRBJ2-1, with TRBD2 as a possible D gene (5 bases). CDR1 and CDR2 from the germline V gene are SGHRS and YFSETQ. The CDR3 covers 14 residues. Between the trimmed V and J ends, which lost 0 bases and 6 bases, there was a span of 10 bases. CDR3 amino acids: CASSLVMGSNEQFF. DNA for the CDR3: TGCGCCAGCAGCTTGGTAATGGGGAGCAATGAGCAGTTCTTC.

This clonotype was seen a handful of times. The chain employs TRBV12-3 or TRBV12-4 and TRBJ1-3; 7 bases map to TRBD1. The V gene end was trimmed by 4 bases and the J gene end by 3 bases; junction bases not matched to a gene: 6. The CDR3 runs 15 residues. The CDR3 DNA follows: TGTGCCAGCAGTTGGGCGACAGGGATTGGAAACACCATATATTTT. Translated: CASSWATGIGNTIYF.

The chain uses TRBV4-2 and TRBJ2-3; 9 bases line up with TRBD2. Trimming cost V 0 bases and J 0 bases; bases outside gene matches: 4. The CDR3 spans 17 residues. Per the germline V gene, CDR1 is LGHNA and CDR2 is YNFKEQ. Here the CDR3 DNA reads TGTGCCAGCAGCCAAGATCCTAGCGGGATAAGCACAGATACGCAGTATTTT. Translated, it gives CASSQDPSGISTDTQYF.

In this sample, this clonotype turned up many times. CDR3 region: CASSLIAGAASHNEQFF. DNA for the CDR3: TGCGCCAGCAGCCTAATAGCGGGGGCGGCTAGCCACAATGAGCAGTTCTTC. The chain is built from TRBV5-1 and TRBJ2-1, with TRBD2 identical over 9 bases. Looked up from germline, CDR1 is SGHRS and CDR2 is YFSETQ. This CDR3 is built from 17 residues. With 4 bases clipped from V and 5 bases from J, the junction kept 13 bases outside the gene matches.

This chain joins TRBV2 and TRBJ2-7; D is ambiguous. The V and J ends lost 0 bases and 2 bases respectively, with 5 bases between them. Germline V gene sequence: CDR1 SNHLY, CDR2 FYNNEI. CDR3 length: 13 residues. The CDR3 here is CASSEASTYEQYF. DNA for the CDR3: TGTGCCAGCAGTGAAGCCTCTACCTACGAGCAGTACTTC.

The gene calls are TRBV6-5 and TRBJ1-1; D call uncertain. This CDR3 spans 15 amino acids. V dropped 6 bases and J dropped 3 bases, with 17 bases sitting between them. CDR1 and CDR2 (germline): MNHEY, SVGAGI. Here the CDR3 reads CASRGLTVMDTEAFF. The CDR3 DNA follows: TGTGCCAGCAGAGGCTTGACGGTTATGGACACTGAAGCTTTCTTT.

This clonotype was seen many times. CDR3: CSARPSGNNSPLHF. The CDR3, as DNA: TGCAGTGCTAGACCTTCCGGTAATAATTCACCCCTCCACTTT. The chain recombines TRBV20-1 with TRBJ1-6; D not resolved. This CDR3 region has 14 residues. Trimming took 2 bases from V and 5 from J, leaving 10 bases between them. CDR1 is DFQATT, CDR2 SNEGSKA, per germline (reference sequence).

This clonotype has just a few counts. The chain recombines TRBV18 with TRBJ2-7; D ambiguous. Looked up from germline, CDR1 is KGHSH and CDR2 is LQKENI. The CDR3 has 13 residues. Trimming took 6 bases from V and 3 from J, leaving 12 bases between them. The CDR3 loop reads CASSATRFYEQYF. The CDR3 nucleotides read TGTGCCAGCTCGGCCACTCGATTCTACGAGCAGTACTTC.

The chain is built from TRBV7-2 and TRBJ2-3; D is perhaps TRBD2 (6 bases). The CDR3 is 14 amino acids. The germline V gene encodes CDR1 SGHTA and CDR2 FQGNSA. V lost 3 bases and J lost 3, with 10 bases in between. The CDR3: CASSFRDLTDTQYF. The DNA for the CDR3 is TGTGCCAGCAGCTTCCGGGACTTAACAGATACGCAGTATTTT.

The V gene is TRBV7-6, the J gene TRBJ2-7, with 7 bases fitting TRBD1. The length of the CDR3 is 14 residues. Germline V gives CDR1 SGHVS, CDR2 FNYEAQ. V lost 5 bases, J lost 3 bases, and 7 bases stayed unmatched. The CDR3 sequence: CASSRTGQSYEQYF. CDR3 nucleotide sequence: TGTGCCAGCAGCCGGACGGGACAGAGCTACGAGCAGTACTTC.

This clonotype was found many times. V is TRBV27 and J is TRBJ2-2; D not certain. The V gene lost 5 bases and the J gene lost 7 bases, with 8 bases spanning the gap. This CDR3 spans 12 amino acids. Germline-derived CDR1 and CDR2 are MNHEY and SMNVEV (reference sequence). CDR3 residues: CASSGRSGELFF. CDR3 bases: TGTGCCAGCAGTGGCAGGAGCGGGGAGCTGTTTTTT.

This clonotype has at least ten counts. The chain joins TRBV7-9 to TRBJ2-1, with D possibly TRBD1 on 6 matching bases. The CDR3 covers 14 residues. CDR1 is SEHNR, CDR2 FQNEAQ, per germline (reference sequence). V was pared by 5 bases and J by 9 bases, with 17 bases between. The CDR3 here is CASSLGAGVGEQFF. The CDR3 DNA reads as TGTGCCAGCAGCCTCGGGGCAGGGGTTGGTGAGCAGTTCTTC.

This clonotype is judged medium-sized (0.01 to 0.1%). This rearrangement joins TRBV12-3 or TRBV12-4 to TRBJ2-2, with 7 bases fitting TRBD1. This CDR3 contains 13 residues. V shed 6 bases, J shed 7 bases, and the junction held 5 bases outside the gene matches. CDR3 DNA sequence: TGTGCCAGCAGAACAGGGGAGCGCGGGGAGCTGTTTTTT. This gives the protein CASRTGERGELFF.

This clonotype was counted at least ten times. The chain combines TRBV12-3 or TRBV12-4 with TRBJ1-6; a weak D match, TRBD1 (6 bases). The length of the CDR3 is 14 residues. The ends were cut back, 6 bases at V and 5 bases at J, with 11 bases in the middle. The CDR3, as DNA: TGTGCCAGCAGGAGGGGGGGGAATAATTCACCCCTCCACTTT. Protein: CASRRGGNNSPLHF.

This clonotype occurred many times. V usage is TRBV24-1 and J usage is TRBJ2-6; D could derive from TRBD1 or TRBD2 (5 bases each). The germline gives CDR1 KGHDR, CDR2 SFDVKD. This CDR3 contains 15 residues. Trimming removed 2 bases at V and 2 bases at J, with 6 bases between. This CDR3 reads CATSDWGTGANVLTF. The CDR3 nucleotides are TGTGCCACCAGTGATTGGGGGACTGGGGCCAACGTCCTGACTTTC.

The sample holds many counts of this clonotype. The rearrangement uses TRBV7-9 and TRBJ2-7; the match to TRBD1 covers 8 bases. CDR1 and CDR2 from the germline V gene are SEHNR and FQNEAQ (reference sequence). CDR3 length: 12 amino acids. V lost 3 bases and J lost 7; bases outside the gene matches: 2. This CDR3 reads CASSFGQGEQYF. CDR3 DNA: TGTGCCAGCAGCTTTGGACAGGGAGAGCAGTACTTC.

This clonotype was counted ten times or more. The genes are TRBV10-3 and TRBJ2-1; TRBD2 might be the D (5 bases). This CDR3 is built from 14 residues. The V gene lost 3 bases and the J gene lost 7 bases, with 13 bases spanning the gap. Germline loops: CDR1 ENHRY, CDR2 SYGVKD. Written as DNA, the CDR3 is TGTGCCATCAGTGACCGGGCTAGCCGGAATGAGCAGTTCTTC. Its protein is CAISDRASRNEQFF.